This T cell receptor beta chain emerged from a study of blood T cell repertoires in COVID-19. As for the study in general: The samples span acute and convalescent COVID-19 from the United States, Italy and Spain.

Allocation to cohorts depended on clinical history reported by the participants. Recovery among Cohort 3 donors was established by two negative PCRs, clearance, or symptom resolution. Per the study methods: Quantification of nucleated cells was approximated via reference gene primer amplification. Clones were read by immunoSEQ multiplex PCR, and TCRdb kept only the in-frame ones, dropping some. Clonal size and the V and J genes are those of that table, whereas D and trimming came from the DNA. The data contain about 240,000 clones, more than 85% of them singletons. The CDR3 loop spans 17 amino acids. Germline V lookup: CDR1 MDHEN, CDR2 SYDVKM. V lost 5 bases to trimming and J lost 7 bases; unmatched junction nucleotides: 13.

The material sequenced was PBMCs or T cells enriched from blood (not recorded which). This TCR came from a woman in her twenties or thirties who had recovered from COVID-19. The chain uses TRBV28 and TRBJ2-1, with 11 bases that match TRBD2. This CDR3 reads CASSLTLAGGWDNEQFF. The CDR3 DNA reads TGTGCCAGCAGTCTTACCTTAGCGGGAGGGTGGGATAATGAGCAGTTCTTC.